These T cell receptor beta chains were read from a single sample in a study of CD8+ T cells in alopecia areata. Profiled with immunoSEQ multiplex PCR; TCRdb holds only in-frame clones, not every one. This sample carries some 170,000 clones, about 55% of them seen once, and the ten largest clones take less than 14%. Sequencing was performed on CD8+ T cells sorted from blood, taken at week 24, from a patient treated with tofacitinib. These receptors all come from a human donor with alopecia areata. Both conserved end residues are part of each CDR3. A D gene is named only where the DNA matches it firmly. Not all rows give a size; the values are once, few, many and, for expanded clones, a class.

d_gene	v_gene	j_gene	abundance	CDR3nt	CDR3aa
.	TRBV27	TRBJ2-2	.	TGTGCCAGCAGTTCCTACAGGGTCCCTGGCCACCATGCGAACACCGGGGAGCTGTTTTTT	CASSSYRVPGHHANTGELFF
.	TRBV4-1	TRBJ2-7	few	TGCGCCAGCAGCCAAGGGGTAGGGGGGGCCTACGAGCAGTACTTC	CASSQGVGGAYEQYF
.	TRBV19	TRBJ2-1	few	TGTGCCAGTAGTATTTCACAGAGCGTCAACAATGAGCAGTTCTTC	CASSISQSVNNEQFF
.	TRBV30	TRBJ1-3	few	TGTGCCTGGAGTGATGGAAACACCATATATTTT	CAWSDGNTIYF
.	TRBV12-5	TRBJ1-4	.	TGTGCTAGTGGTTTGGGACTACAAAATGAAAAACTGTTTTTT	CASGLGLQNEKLFF
.	TRBV19	TRBJ1-1	few	TGTGCCAGTACCATAGGAGGTGAAAGAGCTTTCTTT	CASTIGGERAFF
.	TRBV29-1	TRBJ2-5	.	TGCAGCGCGGAGGGGACAGACCAAGAGACCCAGTACTTC	CSAEGTDQETQYF
TRBD1	TRBV27	TRBJ1-5	.	TGTGCCAGCAGTTTAAGGGACAGCTATCAGCCCCAGCATTTT	CASSLRDSYQPQHF
.	TRBV30	TRBJ1-2	once	TGTGCCTGGAGTGGGACGGACAGTGTAACCGATGGCTACACCTTC	CAWSGTDSVTDGYTF
.	TRBV15	TRBJ1-6	.	TGTGCCACCAGCAGCGCTGGGACTTTCAAGTCACCCCTCCACTTT	CATSSAGTFKSPLHF
TRBD2	TRBV19	TRBJ2-7	.	TGTGCCAGTAGTACGGGACTAGCCCACGAGCAGTACTTC	CASSTGLAHEQYF
TRBD1	TRBV29-1	TRBJ2-3	.	TGCAGCGCCAGGGACAGGGGGTTTAAAGATACGCAGTATTTT	CSARDRGFKDTQYF
.	TRBV6-5	TRBJ1-1	.	TGTGCCAGCAGTTACCCAGGGGCGCGGTCGGATGCTGAAGCTTTCTTT	CASSYPGARSDAEAFF
.	TRBV7-8	TRBJ2-1	few	TGTGCCAGCAGCTCCACTTCCGGGACAAACAATGAGCAGTTCTTC	CASSSTSGTNNEQFF
TRBD1	TRBV7-9	TRBJ2-7	few	TGTGCCAGCAGCTTGGGACAGGGAAGCTCCTACGAGCAGTACTTC	CASSLGQGSSYEQYF
.	TRBV2	TRBJ2-1	.	TGTGCCAGCAAACAGGGTAAAGTTAATGAGCAGTTCTTC	CASKQGKVNEQFF
TRBD1	TRBV29-1	TRBJ2-5	few	TGCAGCGCCGCCGGGACAGGGGGCACCATGCAAGAGACCCAGTACTTC	CSAAGTGGTMQETQYF
.	TRBV13	TRBJ2-7	.	TGTGCCAGCAGCTCAGGGTCGGGCGAGCAGTACTTC	CASSSGSGEQYF
TRBD1	TRBV6-4	TRBJ1-1	.	TGTGCCACCACAGGGGAGAGCACTGAAGCTTTCTTT	CATTGESTEAFF
.	TRBV4-1	TRBJ2-7	.	TGCGCCAGCAGCCAGTTCTTGCGAGGGTTACGCACCTACGAGCAGTACTTC	CASSQFLRGLRTYEQYF
.	TRBV2	TRBJ2-7	.	TGTGCCAGCAGTGAGGGGACGGACGGAGTCTACGAGCAGTACTTC	CASSEGTDGVYEQYF
.	TRBV6-5	TRBJ2-4	.	TGTGCCAGCAGCCCCACAGGAATAGCCAAAAACATTCAGTACTTC	CASSPTGIAKNIQYF
.	TRBV5-1	TRBJ2-2	.	TGCGCCAGCAGCAATTACGACCGGGACTTCGGGTCCGGGGAGCTGTTTTTT	CASSNYDRDFGSGELFF